The present T cell receptor beta chain was sequenced within a study of cytomegalovirus exposure and HLA in healthy donors. CDR1 and CDR2 from the germline V gene are SGHTA and FQGTGA. The CDR3 has 14 amino acids. V was shortened by 5 bases and J by 3 bases, with 8 bases between the two germline ends. This table comes from immunoSEQ multiplex PCR, and its TCRdb copy is limited to in-frame clones, with some not included. Of 150,000 to 170,000 clones in the sample, 75% to 90% are singletons; the top ten hold 20% to 25%. V usage is TRBV7-3 and J usage is TRBJ2-6; D ambiguous. The sample was PBMCs. The sequence was collected from a man younger than 35 in good health and CMV-seropositive. The CDR3 sequence is CASSLRIGANVLTF. In DNA form, the CDR3 reads TGTGCCAGCAGCCTCAGAATTGGGGCCAACGTCCTGACTTTC.